One sample yielded the 18 T cell receptor beta chains listed below, sequenced in a study of regulatory T cells in long-lasting Graves disease (dated by TCRdb to the early 2020s). Read against the paper, the sample's time point label means: newly diagnosed GD, antithyroid drugs for less than 3 months. For both TCR sequencing and RNA sequencing, RNA was extracted from PBMCs using TRIzol. The method was multiplex PCR. For sequencing, an Illumina HiSeq 4000 was employed. TCR beta libraries were built with iRepertoire HTBI primers and Arm-PCR amplification of CDR3 regions. TCRdb reanalyzed the raw reads on its own, using fastp at Q25 for trimming and MiXCR for clone calling, and kept in-frame beta chains. Identical CDR3 protein sequences are pooled into one entry, listed with their most common genes and DNA. The sample yields about 620,000 distinct CDR3 sequences; 15% to 20% were counted once. The top ten constitute roughly 18% of the sample.

The same data also contributed to another study, on T cells in Graves' hyperthyroidism and ophthalmopathy.

This material consisted of peripheral blood mononuclear cells (PBMCs), taken at new diagnosis, from a patient treated with antithyroid drugs. The receptors were sampled from a woman in her twenties or thirties with Graves disease. Donor details come from another sample of the same person, matched by shared clones.

The chain recombines TRBV24-1 with TRBJ2-2; D is perhaps TRBD1 or TRBD2 (6 bases each). The CDR3 contains 17 residues. V lost 3 bases and J 0 bases, leaving 13 bases between the germline ends. Germline V lookup: CDR1 KGHDR, CDR2 SFDVKD. The CDR3 loop reads CATSDAIGGTNTGELFF. The CDR3 DNA reads TGTGCCACCAGTGATGCCATCGGGGGCACGAACACCGGGGAGCTGTTTTTT.

This sequence joins TRBV19 and TRBJ1-1; weak D call: TRBD1 (5 bases). The V end lost 8 bases, the J end lost 2 bases, and 12 bases lay between the germline ends. The CDR3 has 13 amino acids. Germline CDR1 is LNHDA and CDR2 is SQIVND (reference sequence). The CDR3 spells CASEGRINTEAFF. CDR3 in DNA: TGTGCCAGTGAGGGACGGATAAACACTGAAGCTTTCTTT.

In this sample, this clonotype turned up a few times. This chain links TRBV20-1 with TRBJ1-2, with 7 bases fitting TRBD1. Germline CDR1 is DFQATT and CDR2 is SNEGSKA (reference sequence). The CDR3 consists of 12 residues. The CDR3 protein is CLNWDSSYGYTF. In DNA form, the CDR3 reads TGCTTAAATTGGGACAGTTCATATGGCTACACCTTC.

This clonotype was recorded a few times. The CDR3 is CSVTRDSRYGYTF. CDR3 bases: TGCAGCGTCACCCGGGACAGCCGATATGGCTACACCTTC. This chain links TRBV29-1 with TRBJ1-2, with 7 bases identical to TRBD1. This CDR3 comprises 13 residues. Per germline, CDR1 SQVTM and CDR2 ANQGSEA. With 6 bases clipped from V and 5 bases from J, the junction kept 9 bases outside the gene matches.

This chain joins TRBV6-1 and TRBJ2-7, with 8 bases identical to TRBD2. The V gene's germline CDR1 is MNHNS and CDR2 SASEGT. The length of the CDR3 is 15 residues. With V trimmed by 6 bases and J by 7 bases, 14 bases remained unmatched. The CDR3: CASRTYGGRTREQYF. In DNA, the CDR3 is TGTGCCAGCAGAACCTATGGCGGGAGGACTCGGGAGCAGTACTTC.

The J gene is TRBJ2-5, the V gene TRBV25-1, with D maybe TRBD1 (5 bases). Per the germline V gene, CDR1 is MGHDK and CDR2 is SYGVNS. The CDR3 extends over 15 amino acids. The ends were cut back, 1 base at V and 4 bases at J, with 13 bases in the middle. The CDR3 here is CASSESLGRRETQYF. Written as DNA, the CDR3 is TGTGCCAGCAGTGAATCACTGGGGCGTCGAGAGACCCAGTACTTC.

The rearrangement uses TRBV12-3 or TRBV12-4 and TRBJ1-2; unclear D gene. This CDR3 region has 13 residues. With 2 bases removed from V and 4 bases from J, the gap between germline ends came to 8 bases. DNA for the CDR3: TGTGCCAGCAGTTTATACTCAACCTATGGCTACACCTTC. Protein product: CASSLYSTYGYTF.

This clonotype was picked up many times. The genes are TRBV27 and TRBJ2-2; D may be TRBD1 (5 bases). Trimming stripped 7 bases from V and 4 bases from J, with 16 bases between. The CDR3 extends over 15 amino acids. From germline, CDR1 is MNHEY and CDR2 SMNVEV (reference sequence). CDR3 bases: TGTGCCAGCAACGACATGCGAAGGGGCACCGGGGAGCTGTTTTTT. Protein product: CASNDMRRGTGELFF.

Regarding this clonotype: A much larger clonotype is one base distant, so this may be a read error. The chain employs TRBV7-8 and TRBJ2-1; TRBD1 agrees at 9 bases. This CDR3 has 16 amino acids. The ends lost 5 bases at V and 10 bases at J; junction bases unmatched: 15. Germline CDR1 and CDR2: SGHVS and FQNEAQ. CDR3 residues: CASSRTGTGRSYEQFF. The CDR3 DNA reads as TGTGCCAGCAGCCGAACCGGGACAGGGAGGTCGTACGAGCAGTTCTTC. The whole variable domain, filled in from reference TRBV7-8 and TRBJ2-1, reads GAGVSQSPRYKVAKRGQDVALRCDPISGHVSLFWYQQALGQGPEFLTYFQNEAQLDKSGLPSDRFFAERPEGSVSTLKIQRTQQEDSAVYLCASSRTGTGRSYEQFFGPGTRLTVL.

The V and J genes are TRBV6-5 and TRBJ2-1; 11 bases agree with TRBD2. CDR3 length: 16 amino acids. The germline V gene encodes CDR1 MNHEY and CDR2 SVGAGI. V gave up 0 bases and J gave up 4 bases; unmatched junction bases: 2. This CDR3 is CASSYSGTSGYNEQFF. The CDR3 coding sequence is TGTGCCAGCAGTTACTCGGGGACTAGCGGATACAATGAGCAGTTCTTC.

V gene TRBV20-1 combines with J gene TRBJ2-1, with TRBD2 identical over 10 bases. V shed 6 bases and J 6 bases; nucleotides not matched to a gene: 11. Germline CDR1 reads DFQATT; CDR2 reads SNEGSKA (reference sequence). The CDR3 loop spans 15 amino acids. CDR3 region: CSASSGRASSNEQFF. CDR3 nucleotides: TGCAGTGCGTCCAGCGGGAGGGCCTCTAGCAATGAGCAGTTCTTC.

This clonotype was seen a few times. The V call is TRBV30, the J call TRBJ1-2; 7 nucleotides agree with TRBD1. This CDR3 contains 15 residues. Trimming at V came to 1 base and at J to 0 bases, leaving 5 bases not matched to a gene. Germline lookup yields CDR1 GTSNPN and CDR2 SVGIG (reference sequence). The CDR3 is CAWSAPGQPNYGYTF. Here the CDR3 DNA reads TGTGCCTGGAGTGCGCCGGGACAGCCTAACTATGGCTACACCTTC.

This clonotype turned up a few times. The chain carries TRBV7-2 and TRBJ1-2, with a possible D match to TRBD1 (6 bases). V dropped 6 bases and J dropped 7 bases, with 15 bases sitting between them. The CDR3 totals 13 residues. Germline V gene lookup returns CDR1 SGHTA and CDR2 FQGNSA. The CDR3: CASRKGGSGGYTF. CDR3 nucleotide sequence: TGTGCCAGCAGGAAAGGGGGTTCGGGTGGCTACACCTTC.

The table lists this clonotype with many counts. The gene calls are TRBV28 and TRBJ1-5, with D tentatively TRBD1 (5 bases). The CDR3 has 12 residues. Germline V gene data show CDR1 as MDHEN and CDR2 as SYDVKM. V lost 9 bases and J lost 8, with 14 bases in between. In DNA, the CDR3 is TGTGCCAGTCACCAGGGAGTCAAGCCCCAGCATTTT. This gives the protein CASHQGVKPQHF. The entire variable domain, with the rest obtained from reference TRBV28 and TRBJ1-5, is as follows: DVKVTQSSRYLVKRTGEKVFLECVQDMDHENMFWYRQDPGLGLRLIYFSYDVKMKEKGDIPEGYSVSREKKERFSLILESASTNQTSMYLCASHQGVKPQHFGDGTRLSIL.

This clonotype has a handful of counts. This sequence joins TRBV3-1 and TRBJ1-4; D gene uncertain. The V end was cut by 1 base, the J end by 0 bases, with 15 bases between. This CDR3 is 18 amino acids long. Germline V gene sequence: CDR1 LGHDT, CDR2 YNNKEL (reference sequence). CDR3 coding DNA: TGTGCCAGCAGCCAAGTTGTCCTGGCTTCTGCAACTAATGAAAAACTGTTTTTT. Encoded protein: CASSQVVLASATNEKLFF.

This clonotype came up a few times. The gene calls are TRBV12-3 or TRBV12-4 and TRBJ2-1; D possibly matches TRBD1 or TRBD2 (5 bases each). Trimming took off 7 bases at V and 7 bases at J, with 11 bases between the two ends. The CDR3 has 12 residues. The DNA of the CDR3 is TGTGCCAGCACTTTGGGGGTAAATGAGCAGTTCTTC. Amino acids: CASTLGVNEQFF.

A few counts support this clonotype. The chain links TRBV27 to TRBJ1-6, with 7 bases fitting TRBD1. The CDR3 is 16 residues long. CDR1 is MNHEY and CDR2 is SMNVEV in the germline V gene (reference sequence). V was pared by 6 bases and J by 10 bases, with 15 bases of the junction left unmatched. CDR3 amino acids: CASRSPRRGFISPLHF. CDR3 bases: TGTGCCAGCAGGTCCCCACGCAGGGGGTTTATCTCACCCCTCCACTTT.

The rearrangement links TRBV5-1 to TRBJ2-1; weak D call: TRBD2 (6 bases). V shed 4 bases and J shed 0 bases, with 11 bases lying between them. This CDR3 has 15 residues. Per germline, CDR1 SGHRS and CDR2 YFSETQ. The CDR3 spells CASSTDGSSYNEQFF. CDR3 nucleotide sequence: TGCGCCAGCAGCACGGACGGGAGCTCCTACAATGAGCAGTTCTTC.